Listed below are T cell receptor beta chains from one sample, sequenced in a study of T cells after yellow fever vaccination. One entry per CDR3 protein, called by TCRdb with MiXCR from the 5' RACE reads. The table has approximately 300,000 distinct CDR3 sequences, 6.5% to 8.5% seen once. This sample comprised PBMCs, obtained around 45 days after the first yellow fever vaccination. The receptors derive from a man younger than 30 who received the YFV17D yellow fever vaccine. Both conserved end residues are trimmed from each CDR3.

length: 13; V: TRBV24-1; J: TRBJ2-4; CDR3: ATSDPGQAKNIQY
length: 13; V: TRBV12-3/TRBV12-4; J: TRBJ2-4; CDR3: ASGISGTAKNIQY
length: 12; V: TRBV6-1; J: TRBJ1-1; CDR3: ASRSTGEHAQAF
length: 13; V: TRBV11-3; J: TRBJ1-5; CDR3: ASSPSGTNMQPQH
length: 12; V: TRBV5-1; J: TRBJ1-1; CDR3: ASSSRQSNTEAF
length: 12; V: TRBV23-1; J: TRBJ2-1; CDR3: ASNWTGSSSEQF
length: 16; V: TRBV13; J: TRBJ2-1; CDR3: ASSLRAGEFHSYNEQF
length: 11; V: TRBV18; J: TRBJ1-2; CDR3: ASSPDGTLGYT
length: 13; V: TRBV11-3; J: TRBJ2-1; CDR3: ASSLWTGPNNEQF
length: 13; V: TRBV5-1; J: TRBJ2-1; CDR3: ASSLVGSSYNEQF
length: 12; V: TRBV5-8; J: TRBJ1-5; CDR3: ASSIGQGGQPQH
length: 13; V: TRBV5-4; J: TRBJ2-1; CDR3: ASSLKTSGENEQF
length: 13; V: TRBV5-5; J: TRBJ1-5; CDR3: ASSLSTYSNQPQH
length: 15; V: TRBV11-2; J: TRBJ2-1; CDR3: ASSLDFRGHLYNEQF
length: 11; V: TRBV11-2; J: TRBJ1-4; CDR3: ASSLESGEKLF
length: 10; V: TRBV28; J: TRBJ2-2; CDR3: ASSPLLGELF
length: 11; V: TRBV29-1; J: TRBJ2-7; CDR3: SASGTGIYEQY
length: 12; V: TRBV28; J: TRBJ2-1; CDR3: ASRSSGGQGEQF
length: 11; V: TRBV6-1; J: TRBJ2-1; CDR3: ASRHGQYNEQF
length: 11; V: TRBV3-1; J: TRBJ1-2; CDR3: ASSLTDFYGYT
length: 10; V: TRBV5-1; J: TRBJ2-7; CDR3: ASSPPTYEQY
length: 13; V: TRBV7-8; J: TRBJ2-7; CDR3: ASSLNAGWAKEQY
length: 14; V: TRBV7-9; J: TRBJ2-5; CDR3: ASRQMGTSEQETQY
length: 12; V: TRBV12-3/TRBV12-4; J: TRBJ2-7; CDR3: ASRRAQGSYEQY
length: 12; V: TRBV5-1; J: TRBJ2-5; CDR3: ASKDRGIGETQY
length: 18; V: TRBV6-1; J: TRBJ1-2; CDR3: ASSELSLRDRGSAGYGYT
length: 13; V: TRBV9; J: TRBJ2-1; CDR3: ASSVGGSGGNEQF